Below are 27 T cell receptor beta chains sequenced from a single sample in a study of blood T cell repertoires in COVID-19. Sequenced by immunoSEQ multiplex PCR; TCRdb stores in-frame clones only, minus some. The table includes 60,000 to 90,000 clones, roughly 80% detected once. Sequencing used peripheral blood. The source is a man aged 55 to 69 with acute or convalescent COVID-19.

The chain links TRBV24-1 to TRBJ2-3; TRBD1 aligns across 7 bases. Germline V gives CDR1 KGHDR, CDR2 SFDVKD. V was clipped by 0 bases and J by 5 bases; unmatched bases: 7. This CDR3 contains 16 residues. CDR3 sequence reads: CATSDLATGIIDTQYF. For the CDR3, the DNA is TGTGCCACCAGTGATTTGGCGACAGGGATCATAGATACGCAGTATTTT.

The CDR3, as DNA: TGCGCCAGCAGCTTGGGGGGCAGAACTAGCACAGATACGCAGTATTTT. It specifies CASSLGGRTSTDTQYF. This chain joins TRBV5-1 and TRBJ2-3; possibly TRBD1 for D (5 bases). Germline CDR1 and CDR2: SGHRS and YFSETQ. Trimming pared 0 bases from V and 0 bases from J, leaving 11 bases between. There are 16 residues in the CDR3.

The chain links TRBV14 to TRBJ2-5, with TRBD2 identical over 10 bases. The germline gives CDR1 SGHDN, CDR2 FVKESK. The CDR3 extends over 16 amino acids. With 2 bases clipped from V and 2 bases from J, the junction kept 5 bases outside the gene matches. In DNA form, the CDR3 reads TGTGCCAGCAGCCAACTAGCGGGAGTAACACAAGAGACCCAGTACTTC. Translated, it gives CASSQLAGVTQETQYF.

The rearrangement links TRBV11-2 to TRBJ2-2, with D possibly TRBD1 on 6 matching bases. The germline V gene has CDR1 SGHAT and CDR2 FQNNGV. CDR3 length: 14 residues. V was cut by 3 bases and J by 5 bases, with 10 bases left in between. The CDR3 is CASSFQGGTGELFF. The DNA for the CDR3 is TGTGCCAGCAGCTTCCAAGGGGGAACCGGGGAGCTGTTTTTT.

The chain uses TRBV10-3 and TRBJ2-5; unclear D gene. CDR1 is ENHRY, CDR2 SYGVKD, per germline. V was trimmed by 10 bases and J by 0 bases, leaving 12 bases between them. This CDR3 comprises 13 residues. The CDR3 DNA reads as TGTGCCACCTCCCGCCAGTACCAAGAGACCCAGTACTTC. As protein: CATSRQYQETQYF.

This rearrangement joins TRBV5-6 to TRBJ2-3; 12 nucleotides align to TRBD2. CDR1 is SGHDT, CDR2 YYEEEE, per germline. CDR3 length: 16 residues. V gave up 5 bases and J gave up 6 bases; unmatched junction bases: 10. For the CDR3, the DNA is TGTGCCAGCAGTTCGCTCCTAGCGGGAGGGGCGGATACGCAGTATTTT. Amino acids: CASSSLLAGGADTQYF.

The chain joins TRBV11-2 to TRBJ1-2; D unresolved. The germline V and J ends were trimmed by 1 base and 4 bases, with 10 bases remaining between them. The CDR3 sequence is 14 residues long. CDR1 is SGHAT, CDR2 FQNNGV, per germline. DNA for the CDR3: TGTGCCAGCAGCTTAGGAAGGAGACCCTATGGCTACACCTTC. Protein sequence: CASSLGRRPYGYTF.

This clone has just a few counts. The V and J genes are TRBV6-4 and TRBJ2-7; 9 nucleotides agree with TRBD1. V was clipped by 4 bases and J by 6 bases; unmatched bases: 4. The germline CDR1 and CDR2 sequences are MRHNA and SNTAGT. The CDR3 has 13 residues. The CDR3 region is CASSGDRVSEQYV. The CDR3 DNA reads as TGTGCCAGCAGTGGGGACAGGGTATCCGAGCAGTACGTC.

V is TRBV2 and J is TRBJ2-5; TRBD2 might be the D (5 bases). The V end was cut by 8 bases, the J end by 5 bases, with 15 bases between. The CDR3 is 13 residues long. Looked up from germline, CDR1 is SNHLY and CDR2 is FYNNEI. The chain's CDR3 is CASAPGVGETQYF. CDR3 in DNA: TGTGCCAGCGCGCCCGGGGTAGGGGAGACCCAGTACTTC. Using reference TRBV2 and TRBJ2-5 for the parts outside the CDR3, the full variable domain is EPEVTQTPSHQVTQMGQEVILRCVPISNHLYFYWYRQILGQKVEFLVSFYNNEISEKSEIFDDQFSVERPDGSNFTLKIRSTKLEDSAMYFCASAPGVGETQYFGPGTRLLVL.

V gene TRBV2 combines with J gene TRBJ1-5; 8 positions match TRBD1. In germline, CDR1 is SNHLY, CDR2 FYNNEI. The CDR3 runs 13 residues. V lost 8 bases to trimming and J lost 6 bases; unmatched junction nucleotides: 6. The CDR3, as DNA: TGTGCCAGCGGACAGGGCTGGGGTCAGCCCCAGCATTTT. It encodes CASGQGWGQPQHF.

The chain is built from TRBV19 and TRBJ2-5; a possible D gene is TRBD2 (6 bases). V lost 2 bases and J lost 5, with 9 bases in between. Germline V CDR1 and CDR2: LNHDA, SQIVND (reference sequence). There are 13 residues in the CDR3. The CDR3 DNA reads as TGTGCCAGTAGTATAAGGAGGGATGAGACCCAGTACTTC. This sequence encodes CASSIRRDETQYF.

The chain links TRBV7-2 to TRBJ2-1; 10 bases are a match to TRBD2. The J segment lost 5 bases and the V segment lost 6 bases, leaving 7 bases of the junction unmatched. The germline CDR1 and CDR2 sequences are SGHTA and FQGNSA. The CDR3 totals 15 residues. This chain's CDR3 is CASSRSGRSNNEQFF. The CDR3 DNA reads TGTGCCAGCAGTCGTAGCGGGAGGTCCAACAATGAGCAGTTCTTC.

The rearrangement uses TRBV9 and TRBJ2-1; 8 bases match TRBD2. Losses at the gene ends were 0 bases for V and 6 bases for J; bases not matched to a gene: 8. Looked up from germline, CDR1 is SGDLS and CDR2 is YYNGEE. The CDR3 has 16 amino acids. The CDR3 bases are TGTGCCAGCAGCGTAGACGGGACTAGAAAGGGCAATGAGCAGTTCTTC. Amino acid sequence: CASSVDGTRKGNEQFF.

The gene calls are TRBV18 and TRBJ1-2; TRBD1 matches 8 bases. Germline V lookup: CDR1 KGHSH, CDR2 LQKENI. This CDR3 is built from 16 residues. Trimming removed 3 bases from V and 5 bases from J; junction bases left unmatched: 11. The CDR3 spells CASSPQGTGRLYGYTF. For the CDR3, the DNA is TGTGCCAGCTCACCTCAAGGGACAGGCCGTCTTTATGGCTACACCTTC.

The V call is TRBV12-3 or TRBV12-4, the J call TRBJ1-2; D not certain. The CDR3 consists of 12 residues. Trimming pared 8 bases from V and 4 bases from J, leaving 11 bases between. In nucleotides, the CDR3 is TGTGCCAGCGCAGAGGATACCTATGGCTACACCTTC. This codes for CASAEDTYGYTF.

This clone was detected ten times or more. This chain's CDR3 is CASSPMPAGVGNTIYF. CDR3 bases: TGTGCCAGTAGCCCCATGCCGGCAGGGGTCGGAAACACCATATATTTT. The rearrangement joins TRBV19 to TRBJ1-3, with D possibly being TRBD1 (6 bases). The V gene lost 6 bases and the J gene lost 4 bases, with 19 bases spanning the gap. This CDR3 contains 16 residues. CDR1 LNHDA and CDR2 SQIVND come from the germline V gene (reference sequence).

The chain is built from TRBV7-3 and TRBJ2-2, with no clear D. Germline V gene sequence: CDR1 SGHTA, CDR2 FQGTGA. With 1 base removed from V and 3 bases from J, the gap between germline ends came to 9 bases. The CDR3 length is 15 residues. CDR3 sequence reads: CASSLSSQDTGELFF. The DNA of the CDR3 is TGTGCCAGCAGCTTAAGCTCTCAGGACACCGGGGAGCTGTTTTTT.

J is TRBJ1-2 and V is TRBV19; possible D gene TRBD1, 5 bases. Per germline, CDR1 LNHDA and CDR2 SQIVND (reference sequence). The CDR3 contains 20 residues. The V end lost 4 bases, the J end lost 1 base, and 28 bases lay between the germline ends. CDR3: CASSKLTAIFKDTDNYGYTF. The CDR3 nucleotides are TGTGCCAGTAGTAAGCTTACGGCCATTTTCAAGGACACGGATAACTATGGCTACACCTTC.

The chain is built from TRBV15 and TRBJ2-7, with 7 positions matching TRBD2. V dropped 8 bases and J dropped 4; count of bases not matched to a gene: 5. CDR1 is LNHNV and CDR2 is YYDKDF in the germline V gene (reference sequence). The CDR3 covers 12 residues. In nucleotides, the CDR3 is TGTGCCACCGGGGAGGGGTATTACGAGCAGTACGTC. This codes for CATGEGYYEQYV.

The chain couples TRBV24-1 to TRBJ2-1, with D possibly matching TRBD2 (6 bases). This CDR3 has 16 residues. Germline CDR1 and CDR2: KGHDR and SFDVKD. V was cut by 3 bases and J by 5 bases, with 16 bases left in between. CDR3 DNA sequence: TGTGCCACCAGTGATAGTCGGGGGAGGAAAAACAATGAGCAGTTCTTC. Translation gives CATSDSRGRKNNEQFF.

This chain uses TRBV6-1 with TRBJ2-4; possibly TRBD1 for D (6 bases). The V gene's germline CDR1 is MNHNS and CDR2 SASEGT. The CDR3 consists of 13 residues. Trimming took 5 bases from V and 9 from J, leaving 14 bases between them. The chain's CDR3 is CASSNREIGIQYF. Here the CDR3 DNA reads TGTGCCAGCAGTAACAGGGAGATAGGCATTCAGTACTTC.

The chain carries TRBV5-1 and TRBJ1-1, with 10 bases aligning to TRBD1. The CDR3 consists of 12 residues. The germline CDR1 and CDR2 sequences are SGHRS and YFSETQ. V lost 4 bases and J lost 10; bases outside the gene matches: 4. Here the CDR3 DNA reads TGCGCCAGCAGCCCGGACAGGGGGGTAGCTTTCTTT. It codes for CASSPDRGVAFF.

The chain uses TRBV18 and TRBJ1-2, with 9 bases that match TRBD1. V trimming: 0 bases; J trimming: 5 bases; junction bases outside the gene matches: 7. The length of the CDR3 is 16 residues. Germline loops: CDR1 KGHSH, CDR2 LQKENI. CDR3 region: CASSPPGRTGAYGYTF. The CDR3 region has the DNA TGTGCCAGCTCACCACCGGGACGGACAGGGGCATATGGCTACACCTTC.

This chain uses TRBV29-1 with TRBJ1-5, with D tentatively TRBD1 (5 bases). Looked up from germline, CDR1 is SQVTM and CDR2 is ANQGSEA. CDR3 size: 14 residues. Trimming removed 4 bases from V and 2 bases from J, with 12 bases in between. The CDR3 nucleotides read TGCAGCGTTGGGGGCCCTGCGGGCAATCAGCCCCAGCATTTT. Residues: CSVGGPAGNQPQHF.

The rearrangement uses TRBV5-1 and TRBJ2-1, with 8 bases fitting TRBD2. Germline CDR1 and CDR2: SGHRS and YFSETQ. Trimming took 0 bases from V and 5 from J; bases not matched to a gene: 7. This CDR3 contains 16 residues. CDR3 protein: CASSLVETSENNEQFF. CDR3 nucleotides: TGCGCCAGCAGCTTGGTTGAGACTAGCGAGAACAATGAGCAGTTCTTC.

V is TRBV28 and J is TRBJ1-4; a possible D gene is TRBD1 (6 bases). The CDR3 is 18 amino acids. Per the germline V gene, CDR1 is MDHEN and CDR2 is SYDVKM. V was cut by 5 bases and J by 0 bases, with 19 bases left in between. The CDR3 nucleotides are TGTGCCAGCAGTGGGATTTTTTTAAGACAGGCAACTAATGAAAAACTGTTTTTT. Translation: CASSGIFLRQATNEKLFF.

This chain connects TRBV7-3 to TRBJ1-1; no reliable D call. The CDR3 extends over 15 amino acids. Trimming stripped 5 bases from V and 3 bases from J, with 16 bases between. CDR1 is SGHTA, CDR2 FQGTGA, per germline. The CDR3 nucleotides are TGTGCCAGCAGCCCTAGGCCCGACCGAGACACTGAAGCTTTCTTT. Translating gives CASSPRPDRDTEAFF.